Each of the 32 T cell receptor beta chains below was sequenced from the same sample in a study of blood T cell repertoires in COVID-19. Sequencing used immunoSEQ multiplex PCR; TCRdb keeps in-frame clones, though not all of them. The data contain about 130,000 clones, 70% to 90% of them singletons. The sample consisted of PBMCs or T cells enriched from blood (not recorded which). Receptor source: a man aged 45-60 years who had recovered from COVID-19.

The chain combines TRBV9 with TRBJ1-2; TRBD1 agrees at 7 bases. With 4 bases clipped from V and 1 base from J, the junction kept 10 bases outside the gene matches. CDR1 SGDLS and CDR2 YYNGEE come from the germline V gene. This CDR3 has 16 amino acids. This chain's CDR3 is CASSPRGGQFNYGYTF. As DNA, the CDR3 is TGTGCCAGCAGCCCCCGTGGGGGACAGTTTAACTATGGCTACACCTTC.

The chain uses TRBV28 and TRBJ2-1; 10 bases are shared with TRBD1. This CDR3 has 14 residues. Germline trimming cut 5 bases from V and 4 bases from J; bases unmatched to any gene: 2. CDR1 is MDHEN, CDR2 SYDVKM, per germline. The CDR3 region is CASSGDRGYNEQFF. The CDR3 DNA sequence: TGTGCCAGCAGTGGGGACAGGGGATACAATGAGCAGTTCTTC. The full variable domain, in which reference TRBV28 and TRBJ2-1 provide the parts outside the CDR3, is DVKVTQSSRYLVKRTGEKVFLECVQDMDHENMFWYRQDPGLGLRLIYFSYDVKMKEKGDIPEGYSVSREKKERFSLILESASTNQTSMYLCASSGDRGYNEQFFGPGTRLTVL.

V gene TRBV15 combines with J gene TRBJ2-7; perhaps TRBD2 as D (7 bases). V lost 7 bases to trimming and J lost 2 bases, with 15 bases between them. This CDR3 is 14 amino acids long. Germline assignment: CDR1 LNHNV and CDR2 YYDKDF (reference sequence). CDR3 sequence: CATKTGGPTYEQYF. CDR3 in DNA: TGTGCCACCAAGACGGGGGGCCCCACCTACGAGCAGTACTTC. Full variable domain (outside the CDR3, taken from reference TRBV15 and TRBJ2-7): DAMVIQNPRYQVTQFGKPVTLSCSQTLNHNVMYWYQQKSSQAPKLLFHYYDKDFNNEADTPDNFQSRRPNTSFCFLDIRSPGLGDTAMYLCATKTGGPTYEQYFGPGTRLTVT.

The CDR3 sequence: CASSDSLSSYEQYF. CDR3 sequence (DNA): TGTGCCAGCTCGGACTCTTTGAGCTCCTACGAGCAGTACTTC. The chain recombines TRBV18 with TRBJ2-7, with a tentative D call TRBD2 (5 bases). The CDR3 runs to 14 residues. Germline CDR1 and CDR2: KGHSH and LQKENI. Trimming removed 6 bases from V and 0 bases from J, with 12 bases in between.

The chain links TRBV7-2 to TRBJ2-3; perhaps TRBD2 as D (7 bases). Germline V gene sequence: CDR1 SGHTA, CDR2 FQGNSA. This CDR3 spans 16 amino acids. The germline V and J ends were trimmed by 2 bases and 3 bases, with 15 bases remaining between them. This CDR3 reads CASSLNPAGQTDTQYF. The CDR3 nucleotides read TGTGCCAGCAGCTTAAATCCAGCGGGACAAACAGATACGCAGTATTTT.

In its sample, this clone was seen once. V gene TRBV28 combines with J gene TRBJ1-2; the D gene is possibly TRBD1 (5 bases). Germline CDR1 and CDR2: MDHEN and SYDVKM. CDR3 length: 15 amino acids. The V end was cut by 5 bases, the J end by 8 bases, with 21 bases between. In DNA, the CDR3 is TGTGCCAGCAGTCCTACAGACAGAGGTTGGCTAGGCTACACCTTC. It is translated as CASSPTDRGWLGYTF.

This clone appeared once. CDR3 protein: CASRQGRRYEQYF. Written as DNA, the CDR3 is TGTGCCAGCCGACAGGGTCGGAGGTACGAGCAGTACTTC. V is TRBV6-5 and J is TRBJ2-7; the match to TRBD1 covers 7 bases. The ends lost 8 bases at V and 4 bases at J; junction bases unmatched: 8. CDR1 is MNHEY and CDR2 is SVGAGI in the germline V gene. The length of the CDR3 is 13 residues.

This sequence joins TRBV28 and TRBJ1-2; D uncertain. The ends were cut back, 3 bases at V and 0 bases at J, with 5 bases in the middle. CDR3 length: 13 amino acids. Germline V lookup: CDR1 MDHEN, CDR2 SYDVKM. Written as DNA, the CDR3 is TGTGCCAGCAGTTTCCCGGCTAACTATGGCTACACCTTC. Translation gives CASSFPANYGYTF.

The chain's CDR3 is CASSLVRLAGGGPKNIQYF. In DNA form, the CDR3 reads TGTGCCAGCAGCTTAGTTCGGCTAGCGGGAGGGGGGCCCAAAAACATTCAGTACTTC. The gene calls are TRBV7-2 and TRBJ2-4; 12 bases align to TRBD2. V lost 1 base, J lost 2 bases, and 9 bases stayed unmatched. CDR1 and CDR2 from the germline V gene are SGHTA and FQGNSA. This CDR3 is 19 amino acids long.

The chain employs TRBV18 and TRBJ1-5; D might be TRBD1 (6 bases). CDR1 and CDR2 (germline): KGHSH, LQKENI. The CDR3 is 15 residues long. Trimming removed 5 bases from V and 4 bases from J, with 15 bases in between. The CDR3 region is CASSRTGMGNQPQHF. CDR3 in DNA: TGTGCCAGCTCAAGAACAGGGATGGGGAATCAGCCCCAGCATTTT.

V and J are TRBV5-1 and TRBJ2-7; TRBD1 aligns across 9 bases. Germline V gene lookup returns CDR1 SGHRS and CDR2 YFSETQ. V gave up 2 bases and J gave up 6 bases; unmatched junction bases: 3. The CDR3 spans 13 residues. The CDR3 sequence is CASSLTTGGEQYV. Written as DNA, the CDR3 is TGCGCCAGCAGCTTAACGACAGGGGGCGAGCAGTACGTC.

CDR3 nucleotide sequence: TGTGCCAGCAGTTTCGTCCGAGGAGCGGGCCTCTACAATGAGCAGTTCTTC. Its translation: CASSFVRGAGLYNEQFF. The chain recombines TRBV6-2 or TRBV6-3 with TRBJ2-1, with a tentative D call TRBD2 (6 bases). CDR3 length: 17 amino acids. With 4 bases removed from V and 3 bases from J, the gap between germline ends came to 19 bases. CDR1 and CDR2 (germline): MNHEY, SVGEGT.

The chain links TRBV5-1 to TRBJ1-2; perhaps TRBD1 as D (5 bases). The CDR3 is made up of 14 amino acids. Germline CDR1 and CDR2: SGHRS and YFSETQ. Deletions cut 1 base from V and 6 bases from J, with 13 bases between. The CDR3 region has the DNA TGCGCCAGCAGCTTGACAGGACCTGAGGATGGCTACACCTTC. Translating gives CASSLTGPEDGYTF.

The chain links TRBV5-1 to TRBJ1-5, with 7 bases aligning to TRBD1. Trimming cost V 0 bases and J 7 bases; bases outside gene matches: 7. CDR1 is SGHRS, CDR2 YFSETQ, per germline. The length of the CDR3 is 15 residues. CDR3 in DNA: TGCGCCAGCAGCTTGGAAGGTTCAGGGGGGCAGCCCCAGCATTTT. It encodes CASSLEGSGGQPQHF.

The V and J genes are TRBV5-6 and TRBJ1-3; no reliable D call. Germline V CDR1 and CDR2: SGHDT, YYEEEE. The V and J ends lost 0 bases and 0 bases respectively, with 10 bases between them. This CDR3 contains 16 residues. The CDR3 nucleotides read TGTGCCAGCAGCTTGGACAAGTATATCTCTGGAAACACCATATATTTT. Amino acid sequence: CASSLDKYISGNTIYF.

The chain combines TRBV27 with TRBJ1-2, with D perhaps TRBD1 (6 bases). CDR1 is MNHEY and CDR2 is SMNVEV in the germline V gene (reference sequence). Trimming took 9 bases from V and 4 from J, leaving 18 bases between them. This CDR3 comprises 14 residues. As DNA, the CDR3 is TGTGCCAGGAGACAGGTTCGGCCCCTCTATGGCTACACCTTC. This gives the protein CARRQVRPLYGYTF.

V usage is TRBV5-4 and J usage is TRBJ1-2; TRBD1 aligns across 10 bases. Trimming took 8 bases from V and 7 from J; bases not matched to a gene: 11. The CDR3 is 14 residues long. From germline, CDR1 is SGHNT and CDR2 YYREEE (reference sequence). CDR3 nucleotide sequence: TGTGCCAGTAAGGGGGGACAGGGGTCAAGTGGCTACACCTTC. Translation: CASKGGQGSSGYTF.

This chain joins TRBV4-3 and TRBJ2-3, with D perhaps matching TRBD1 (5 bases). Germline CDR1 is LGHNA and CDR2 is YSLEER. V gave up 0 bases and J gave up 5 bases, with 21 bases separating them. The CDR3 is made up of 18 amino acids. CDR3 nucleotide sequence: TGCGCCAGCAGCCAAGATGTGTTGGCCCTCCGTAGGGGAGATACGCAGTATTTT. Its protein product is CASSQDVLALRRGDTQYF.

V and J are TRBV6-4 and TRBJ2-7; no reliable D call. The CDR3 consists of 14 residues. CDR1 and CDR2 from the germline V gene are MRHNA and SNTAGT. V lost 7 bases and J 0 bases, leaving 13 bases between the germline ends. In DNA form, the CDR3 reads TGTGCCAGCACTGTAACCCTGAGCTCCTACGAGCAGTACTTC. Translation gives CASTVTLSSYEQYF.

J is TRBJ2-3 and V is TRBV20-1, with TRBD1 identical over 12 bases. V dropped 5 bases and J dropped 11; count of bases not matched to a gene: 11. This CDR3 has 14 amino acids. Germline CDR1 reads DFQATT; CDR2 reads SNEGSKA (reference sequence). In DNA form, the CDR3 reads TGCAGTGCTGGTGGGACAGGGGGCGCGATGGGGCAGTATTTT. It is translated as CSAGGTGGAMGQYF.

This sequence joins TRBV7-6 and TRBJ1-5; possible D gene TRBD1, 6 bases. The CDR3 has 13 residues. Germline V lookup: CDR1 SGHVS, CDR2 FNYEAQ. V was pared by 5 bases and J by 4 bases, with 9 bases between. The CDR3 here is CASSEQGNQPQHF. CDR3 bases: TGTGCCAGCAGCGAACAGGGAAATCAGCCCCAGCATTTT. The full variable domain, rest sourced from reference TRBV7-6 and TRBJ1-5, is GAGVSQSPRYKVTKRGQDVALRCDPISGHVSLYWYRQALGQGPEFLTYFNYEAQQDKSGLPNDRFSAERPEGSISTLTIQRTEQRDSAMYRCASSEQGNQPQHFGDGTRLSIL.

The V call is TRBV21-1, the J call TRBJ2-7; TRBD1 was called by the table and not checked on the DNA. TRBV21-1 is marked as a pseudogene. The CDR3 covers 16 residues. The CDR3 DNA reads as TGTGCCAGCAGCAAAGGGGGCAGGGGGCCAACCTACGAGCAGTACGTC. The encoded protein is CASSKGGRGPTYEQYV.

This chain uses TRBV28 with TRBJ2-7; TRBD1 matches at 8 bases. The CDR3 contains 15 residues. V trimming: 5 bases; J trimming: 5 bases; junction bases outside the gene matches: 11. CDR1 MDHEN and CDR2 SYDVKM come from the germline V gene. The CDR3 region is CASSKGGQGVNEQYF. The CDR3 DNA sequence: TGTGCCAGCAGTAAGGGAGGACAGGGAGTGAACGAGCAGTACTTC.

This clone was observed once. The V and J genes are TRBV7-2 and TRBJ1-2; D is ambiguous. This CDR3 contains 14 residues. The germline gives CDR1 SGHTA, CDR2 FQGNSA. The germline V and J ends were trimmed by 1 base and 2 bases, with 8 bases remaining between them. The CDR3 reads CASSLDPGNYGYTF. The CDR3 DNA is TGTGCCAGCAGCTTAGACCCGGGAAACTATGGCTACACCTTC.

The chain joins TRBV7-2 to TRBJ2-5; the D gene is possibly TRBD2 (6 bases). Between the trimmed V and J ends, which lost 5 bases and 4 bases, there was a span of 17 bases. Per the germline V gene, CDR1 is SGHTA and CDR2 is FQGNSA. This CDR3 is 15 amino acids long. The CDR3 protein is CASSLRRALGETQYF. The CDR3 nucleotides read TGTGCCAGCAGCCTCAGGAGGGCTCTGGGAGAGACCCAGTACTTC. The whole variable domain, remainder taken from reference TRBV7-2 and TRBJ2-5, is GAGVSQSPSNKVTEKGKDVELRCDPISGHTALYWYRQSLGQGLEFLIYFQGNSAPDKSGLPSDRFSAERTGGSVSTLTIQRTQQEDSAVYLCASSLRRALGETQYFGPGTRLLVL.

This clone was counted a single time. For the CDR3, the DNA is TGTGCCAGCAGCCTTTCCGGGACTGAGGGTTCTGAAGCTTTCTTT. It translates to CASSLSGTEGSEAFF. This chain connects TRBV4-2 to TRBJ1-1; D is possibly TRBD1 (5 bases). V was trimmed by 4 bases and J by 6 bases, leaving 18 bases between them. The CDR3 has 15 amino acids. The germline V gene encodes CDR1 LGHNA and CDR2 YNFKEQ.

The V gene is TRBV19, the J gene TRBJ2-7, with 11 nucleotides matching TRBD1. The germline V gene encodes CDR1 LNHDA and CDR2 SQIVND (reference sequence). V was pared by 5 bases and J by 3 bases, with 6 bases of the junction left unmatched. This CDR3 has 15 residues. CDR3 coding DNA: TGTGCCAGTAGTTTGGGGACAGGGGGACTCTACGAGCAGTACTTC. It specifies CASSLGTGGLYEQYF.

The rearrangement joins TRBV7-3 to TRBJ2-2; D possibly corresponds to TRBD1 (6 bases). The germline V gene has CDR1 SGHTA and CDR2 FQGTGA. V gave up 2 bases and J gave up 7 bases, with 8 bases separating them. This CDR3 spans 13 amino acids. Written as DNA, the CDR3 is TGTGCCAGCAGCTTACAGGGGTTCGGGGAGCTGTTTTTT. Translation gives CASSLQGFGELFF. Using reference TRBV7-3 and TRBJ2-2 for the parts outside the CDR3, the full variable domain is GAGVSQTPSNKVTEKGKYVELRCDPISGHTALYWYRQSLGQGPEFLIYFQGTGAADDSGLPNDRFFAVRPEGSVSTLKIQRTERGDSAVYLCASSLQGFGELFFGEGSRLTVL.

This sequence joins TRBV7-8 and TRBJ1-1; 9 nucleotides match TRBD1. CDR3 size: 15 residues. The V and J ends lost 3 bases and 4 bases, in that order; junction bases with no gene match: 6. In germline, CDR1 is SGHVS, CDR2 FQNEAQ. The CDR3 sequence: CASSFSYRGPTEAFF. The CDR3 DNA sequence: TGTGCCAGCAGCTTTTCCTACAGGGGGCCCACTGAAGCTTTCTTT.

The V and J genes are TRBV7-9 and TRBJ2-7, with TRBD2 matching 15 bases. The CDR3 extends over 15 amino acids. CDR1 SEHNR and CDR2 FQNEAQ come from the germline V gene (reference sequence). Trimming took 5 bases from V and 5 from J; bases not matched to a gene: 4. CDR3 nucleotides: TGTGCCAGCAGCACGGGACTAGCGGGAGGCCACGAGCAGTACTTC. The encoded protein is CASSTGLAGGHEQYF.

The chain's CDR3 is CASRPQGTPNQPQHF. For the CDR3, the DNA is TGTGCCAGCAGGCCGCAGGGGACACCAAATCAGCCCCAGCATTTT. The gene calls are TRBV2 and TRBJ1-5; a possible D gene is TRBD1 (6 bases). Trimming took 6 bases from V and 4 from J, leaving 16 bases between them. Per the germline V gene, CDR1 is SNHLY and CDR2 is FYNNEI. The CDR3 extends over 15 amino acids.

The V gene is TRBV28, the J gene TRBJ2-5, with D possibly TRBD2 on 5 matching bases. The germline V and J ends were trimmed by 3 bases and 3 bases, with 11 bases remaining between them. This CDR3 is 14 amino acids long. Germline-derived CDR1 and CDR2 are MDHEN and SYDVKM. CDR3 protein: CASSLSGVEETQYF. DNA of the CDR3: TGTGCCAGCAGTTTGTCCGGGGTTGAAGAGACCCAGTACTTC.